The present entry profiles one T cell receptor (beta chain) with its context. The target antigen is unknown. TCRdb's copy holds only in-frame clones and misses some; the assay was immunoSEQ multiplex PCR. The data contain about 50,000 clones, about 90% of them seen just once; the ten biggest clones take up approximately 15%. These data belong to a study of T cell responses to AZD1222 COVID-19 vaccine. Whole-study results and caveats: Donors were chiefly white British, with a greater number of females, and clonal diversity was perhaps underestimated. Sampled repertoires all dated from after the peak T cell response.

CDR3 length equals 16 residues. J was trimmed by 4 bases and V by 0 bases; bases with no gene match: 6. Per the germline V gene, CDR1 is LNHNV and CDR2 is YYDKDF (reference sequence). The V gene is TRBV15, the J gene TRBJ2-5; 9 nucleotides line up with TRBD1. The sequence came from an adult in good health. The material was peripheral blood, obtained on day 0 of AZD1222 vaccination. The CDR3 loop is CATSRDYTDRGETQYF. The CDR3 coding sequence is TGTGCCACCAGCAGAGATTATACGGACAGGGGAGAGACCCAGTACTTC.